This T cell receptor beta chain appears in the sequencing data of a study of cytomegalovirus exposure and HLA in healthy donors (dated by TCRdb to about 2017). Notes on the research overall: According to an earlier analysis of 587 of the donors, about 179 million T cells yielded 90 million to 140 million unique TCR beta sequences and 250 to 350 Gb of sequence data. The study combined high-throughput TCR immunosequencing, statistical association of individual TCRs with disease status, and machine learning to predict cytomegalovirus infection status. Among a few hundred genotyped donors of the cohort, an average of around 240,000 unique TCR beta nucleotide sequences were sequenced per donor, roughly a sixth of them non-productive. Of the approximately 400 genotyped donors, 81% fell in the genetic ancestry cluster associated with self-reported Caucasian donors. A separate validation cohort of roughly 110 different subjects was used in addition to the roughly 670-subject first cohort. To decide whether each TCR beta V gene segment behaved as functional or pseudogenic, an earlier analysis of some 600 of the donors relied on high-throughput TCR beta sequencing. All discovery cohort repertoires had been generated using a single sequencing platform. In the later analysis, no new phenotypic data were used to find candidate immune exposures; instead, reliance was placed on TCR beta sequences and their occurrence across donors. Using immunosequencing, the study profiled T cell repertoires from around 680 subjects and related those repertoires to cytomegalovirus serostatus. Five DR-DQ haplotypes were treated as single units for association and clustering because of strong linkage in the cohort. The study aimed to test whether signatures of past pathogen exposure could be identified by cataloging public T cell receptors. A later genetic analysis used genome-wide SNP genotypes for about three fifths of the 666 donors, treating that subset as a discovery cohort. Both class I and class II loci were covered by HLA typing, at four-digit resolution. An early release covering roughly 640 HLA-typed donors comprised approximately 300 gigabases of sequencing data and tens of millions of unique TCR sequences. In a later analysis, previously published TCR beta repertoires from more than 500 donors were re-analyzed and high-resolution HLA genotyping was added so that TCR occurrence patterns could be studied. Donor age, sex, ethnicity and CMV serostatus were compiled together with the repertoire data. The number of typed donors differed by locus: roughly 629-640 for A, B, C, DRB1 and DQB1; some 500 for DQA1; around 580 for DPA1; and some 430 for DPB1. The investigation overall reported the following: Most TCR sequences were seen in very few donors, while some public TCRs were found in many individuals. A cluster of highly shared sequence variants was judged likely to be a technical artifact of the sequencing pipeline. According to a later analysis, parvovirus B19, influenza, CMV and Epstein-Barr virus appeared linked to several top co-occurrence clusters. The classifier was reported to diagnose cytomegalovirus status with high specificity and sensitivity in both the original cohort and the validation cohort. In vitro tests confirmed that a few of the cytomegalovirus-associated TCR beta chains recognize cytomegalovirus antigens. The earlier analysis of about 600 of the donors excluded about 16 rarely observed V segments, including chromosome 9 orphons, because counts were too low. The 87-base-pair reads could not distinguish some IMGT-functional V segments, including TRBV6-2 and TRBV6-3, so those segments were excluded. In this cohort, only TCR beta chains were sequenced, and detectable features were limited by the absence of alpha or paired-chain data. An earlier analysis of 450 to 750 of the donors showed that most TCR beta V segments appeared in productive rearrangements either about 87% or about 30% of the time, which broadly matched IMGT annotations. Presence/absence analyses assumed roughly uniform sequencing depth across donors, an assumption that may not hold. In a later analysis, most CMV-associated TCR beta chains were found to appear HLA-restricted, with HLA associations seemingly driven largely by CMV exposure. In a later analysis, some 17,000 TCR beta sequences were associated with specific HLA alleles at a false discovery rate of 0.05. Linkage disequilibrium might explain the correlated functional status among segregating V segments, but an unknown experimental factor could not be ruled out. When HLA alleles, especially DR and DQ, strongly co-occurred, TCR associations were difficult to assign to individual alleles. CMV serostatus was the only immune exposure information available for the cohort. In a later analysis, HLA-associated TCR beta chains were found to be more clonally expanded and to have lower generation probabilities than equally common non-associated chains. According to a later analysis, TCR association rates differed among HLA loci, with DRB1 alleles showing the most associated TCRs and HLA-C alleles showing the fewest. Because some donors lacked HLA typing at each locus, the association tests relied only on the typed subset. According to a later genetic analysis, donors in an Asian-associated ancestry cluster had fewer N-insertions in productive TCRs than the approximately 650-donor mean. V-gene and J-gene trimming of TCR beta chains was associated with a missense DCLRE1C variant in a later genetic analysis, and the association was replicated in an independent cohort. It was suggested by the authors that the approach could potentially be generalized to other disease states and immunological phenotypes. A further reported finding was that TCR beta sequences accurately predicted the HLA-A and HLA-B alleles for most subjects in the first cohort. The study listed approximately 150 TCR beta chains as associated with cytomegalovirus.

Relative to germline, V is missing 3 bases and J is missing 8 bases, with 5 bases of the junction outside any gene match. The CDR1 and CDR2 encoded by the germline V gene are SGDLS and YYNGEE. The cysteine opens and the phenylalanine closes a CDR3 of 13 amino acids. Of all the DNA, just the CDR3 is kept, 39 bases in frame from base 1. In total, about 650 healthy bone marrow donors made up the cohort. Cohort members were all nominally healthy when sampled, although unrecorded immune exposures were likely present. The donor was CMV seronegative and belonged to the group of under 400 seronegative cohort members. Each donor provided a peripheral blood sample, and peripheral blood mononuclear cells were used for TCR beta sequencing. The Qiagen DNeasy Blood Extraction Kit was used to extract genomic DNA from the blood cell samples. Receptor libraries were prepared by the immunoSEQ multiplex PCR assay. For the multiplex PCR, a mixture combining 60 forward primers for TCR Vbeta segments and 13 reverse primers for TCR Jbeta segments was used. The CDR3 region of rearranged TCR beta genes was amplified from genomic DNA by a multiplex PCR assay. The Illumina HiSeq System was used to sequence the amplified TCR beta libraries as 87-base-pair reads. Regarding the original processing steps: A later analysis counted 65 million to 90 million unique TCR beta chains across the 550 to 700 repertoires, and roughly 9.9 million of these chains were shared by at least two donors. Raw reads were error-corrected and collapsed into unique sequences by a nearest-neighbor algorithm in which closely related sequences were merged to remove PCR and sequencing errors. To assign V, D and J gene segments, CDR3 sequences were aligned to IMGT reference sequences. Each retained sequence needed at least a six-nucleotide match to both a V gene segment and a J gene segment. Rearrangements were called productive when the CDR3 lacked stop codons and stayed in frame with V and J; all others were non-productive. CDR3 was defined according to IMGT convention as the region running from the second conserved V-encoded cysteine to the conserved J-encoded phenylalanine. Sequences without an unambiguous match to a single V gene segment were excluded from the earlier analysis of approximately 560 of the donors. In an earlier analysis of roughly 500 of the donors, V segments were called functional above 56.7% productive rearrangements and were called segregating when the between-donor standard deviation exceeded 5%. A statistical classification framework was built for diagnosing cytomegalovirus status from the catalog of TCR beta chain sequences. V and J gene assignment, in a later analysis, came from comparing TCR nucleotide sequences with IMGT/GENE-DB human TR gene sequences. The TCRdist pipeline was used in a later analysis to assign CDR3 sequences and most-parsimonious VDJ recombination scenarios. In a later analysis, each TCR beta chain was defined by its CDR3 amino acid sequence together with its V-gene family, and reads lacking a unique V-gene family were excluded. To address suspected cross-contamination and a sequencing artifact, a later analysis removed over 500 highly shared, low-generation-probability nucleotide sequences. A later analysis calculated a clonal expansion index for each public chain from normalized within-repertoire ranks of inferred template counts. In a later analysis, generation probabilities were computed using a VDJ recombination model fitted to out-of-frame rearrangements, and the results were checked against IGoR. A later analysis scored TCR-TCR, TCR-HLA and TCR-CMV co-occurrence with hypergeometric tests, applying a repertoire-size bias correction to TCR pairs. In a later analysis, false discovery rates were estimated by permuting HLA or CMV assignments 20 times. In a later analysis, co-occurring TCRs were grouped using DBSCAN, with TCRdist sequence similarity added in when clustering inside HLA-allele-positive subsets. Repertoires with fewer than 30,000 or more than 120,000 public chains were left out of co-occurrence clustering, as were several repertoires with anomalous nucleotide sharing. TCRdb obtained this table from immuneACCESS and retained in-frame rearrangements with V and J assigned. These tables miss some clones; where compared with another copy, unresolved V genes account for less than half of the shortfall, and the remainder is unexplained. V and J calls and clone size come straight from that table; D and trimming were deduced from the DNA. This sample holds 120,000 or so clones; over 60% were observed only once. About 3.4% of the sample rests with the top ten.

About this clone itself: It lacks a known antigen. The sample holds no much larger clone one base away, and base qualities are not on file.

The specimen was PBMCs. This sequence originates from a man younger than 40 in good health and CMV-seronegative. The V gene is TRBV9 and the J gene is TRBJ1-2; 9 central nucleotides agree with TRBD1. DNA sequence: TGTGCCAGCAGCGGGGAGGGGACAGGGGGCTACACCTTC. This yields the protein CASSGEGTGGYTF.